This is a list of T cell receptor beta chains from one sample in a study of blood T cell repertoires in COVID-19. Repertoires were generated with immunoSEQ multiplex PCR, while TCRdb's copy carries only in-frame clones and drops some. In the table there are under 250,000 clones, roughly 82% of which are singletons. Material for sequencing was peripheral blood. The receptors were gathered from an elderly woman with COVID-19, enrolled during active disease. CDR3s include the opening cysteine and the closing phenylalanine or tryptophan. Each record gives: J gene, D gene, clone size, V gene, CDR3 protein, CDR3 DNA. D genes are given only for firm matches. Expanded clones are given a class, and other clones once, few, many or no size at all.

J gene: TRBJ2-1
D gene: TRBD2
clone size: .
V gene: TRBV7-2
CDR3 protein: CASRVSGGKYNEQFF
CDR3 DNA: TGTGCCAGCAGAGTTAGCGGGGGGAAGTACAATGAGCAGTTCTTC

J gene: TRBJ2-2
D gene: .
clone size: .
V gene: TRBV10-1
CDR3 protein: CASSEYRGGELFF
CDR3 DNA: TGCGCCAGCAGTGAATATCGGGGCGGGGAGCTGTTTTTT

J gene: TRBJ1-2
D gene: TRBD1
clone size: once
V gene: TRBV6-5
CDR3 protein: CASSWFGGQGYRGYTF
CDR3 DNA: TGTGCCAGCAGTTGGTTCGGGGGACAGGGGTACCGTGGCTACACCTTC

J gene: TRBJ2-1
D gene: .
clone size: few
V gene: TRBV11-2
CDR3 protein: CASSWSEDNEQFF
CDR3 DNA: TGTGCCAGCAGCTGGTCGGAGGACAATGAGCAGTTCTTC

J gene: TRBJ2-7
D gene: TRBD1
clone size: .
V gene: TRBV3-1/TRBV3-2
CDR3 protein: CASNNRDRGYEQYF
CDR3 DNA: TGTGCCAGCAATAACCGGGACAGGGGCTACGAGCAGTACTTC

J gene: TRBJ2-2
D gene: .
clone size: .
V gene: TRBV7-3
CDR3 protein: CASSSGLNTGELFF
CDR3 DNA: TGTGCCAGCAGCTCAGGACTTAACACCGGGGAGCTGTTTTTT

J gene: TRBJ1-5
D gene: TRBD1
clone size: .
V gene: TRBV6-1
CDR3 protein: CASSERDRGSQPQHF
CDR3 DNA: TGTGCCAGCAGTGAAAGGGACAGGGGTAGCCAGCCCCAGCATTTT

J gene: TRBJ1-5
D gene: .
clone size: .
V gene: TRBV28
CDR3 protein: CATTHGGGIEYHNQPQHF
CDR3 DNA: TGTGCCACTACCCATGGGGGAGGGATCGAATATCACAATCAGCCCCAGCATTTT

J gene: TRBJ1-1
D gene: .
clone size: .
V gene: TRBV12-3/TRBV12-4
CDR3 protein: CASSLGDEAFF
CDR3 DNA: TGTGCCAGCAGTTTGGGAGACGAAGCTTTCTTT

J gene: TRBJ2-5
D gene: TRBD1
clone size: once
V gene: TRBV5-1
CDR3 protein: CASSLQGEETQYF
CDR3 DNA: TGCGCCAGCAGCTTACAGGGGGAAGAGACCCAGTACTTC

J gene: TRBJ1-2
D gene: TRBD1
clone size: .
V gene: TRBV5-6
CDR3 protein: CASSPRTGGDYGYTF
CDR3 DNA: TGTGCCAGCAGCCCCCGGACAGGGGGCGACTATGGCTACACCTTC

J gene: TRBJ1-4
D gene: .
clone size: .
V gene: TRBV6-5
CDR3 protein: CAITDTPMVNEKLFF
CDR3 DNA: TGTGCCATCACGGACACTCCCATGGTAAATGAAAAACTGTTTTTT

J gene: TRBJ2-1
D gene: .
clone size: .
V gene: TRBV6-4
CDR3 protein: CASSEYQGSSYNEQFF
CDR3 DNA: TGTGCCAGCAGTGAATATCAGGGTAGCTCCTACAATGAGCAGTTCTTC

J gene: TRBJ1-1
D gene: .
clone size: .
V gene: TRBV11-1
CDR3 protein: CATRGEGNTEAFF
CDR3 DNA: TGTGCCACCAGAGGGGAGGGGAACACTGAAGCTTTCTTT

J gene: TRBJ2-7
D gene: .
clone size: .
V gene: TRBV5-8
CDR3 protein: CASSFWRGEAYEQYF
CDR3 DNA: TGTGCCAGCAGCTTTTGGCGGGGTGAGGCCTACGAGCAGTACTTC

J gene: TRBJ2-4
D gene: .
clone size: .
V gene: TRBV21-1
CDR3 protein: CASSSPDSNIQYF
CDR3 DNA: TGTGCCAGCAGCAGCCCGGACAGTAACATTCAGTACTTC

J gene: TRBJ2-1
D gene: .
clone size: .
V gene: TRBV5-1
CDR3 protein: CASSPLSSQRNEQFF
CDR3 DNA: TGCGCCAGCAGCCCCCTATCGAGCCAACGGAATGAGCAGTTCTTC

J gene: TRBJ1-5
D gene: TRBD1
clone size: .
V gene: TRBV19
CDR3 protein: CASSSGGRIQPQHF
CDR3 DNA: TGTGCCAGTAGCTCAGGGGGCAGGATTCAGCCCCAGCATTTT

J gene: TRBJ1-2
D gene: .
clone size: .
V gene: TRBV5-8
CDR3 protein: CASSSQGYGYTF
CDR3 DNA: TGTGCCAGCAGCTCCCAGGGCTATGGCTACACCTTC

J gene: TRBJ2-1
D gene: .
clone size: .
V gene: TRBV6-5
CDR3 protein: CASIYGGANNEQFF
CDR3 DNA: TGTGCCAGCATCTATGGGGGGGCTAACAATGAGCAGTTCTTC

J gene: TRBJ2-1
D gene: .
clone size: once
V gene: TRBV10-3
CDR3 protein: CAIREGVEYNEQFF
CDR3 DNA: TGTGCCATCAGGGAGGGAGTAGAATACAATGAGCAGTTCTTC

J gene: TRBJ1-4
D gene: .
clone size: few
V gene: TRBV5-1
CDR3 protein: CASRLATNEKLFF
CDR3 DNA: TGCGCCAGCAGACTTGCAACTAATGAAAAACTGTTTTTT

J gene: TRBJ1-2
D gene: TRBD1
clone size: .
V gene: TRBV7-8
CDR3 protein: CASSLGTGPNYGYTF
CDR3 DNA: TGTGCCAGCAGCTTGGGGACAGGGCCTAACTATGGCTACACCTTC

J gene: TRBJ1-1
D gene: .
clone size: .
V gene: TRBV19
CDR3 protein: CASGTQGYMNTEAFF
CDR3 DNA: TGTGCCAGCGGAACCCAGGGTTACATGAACACTGAAGCTTTCTTT

J gene: TRBJ2-7
D gene: TRBD2
clone size: .
V gene: TRBV5-4
CDR3 protein: CASSLAASGGYYEQYF
CDR3 DNA: TGTGCCAGCAGCTTGGCGGCTAGCGGGGGGTACTACGAGCAGTACTTC

J gene: TRBJ2-3
D gene: TRBD2
clone size: .
V gene: TRBV5-4
CDR3 protein: CATSPGGREADTQYF
CDR3 DNA: TGTGCCACTTCCCCCGGGGGGCGGGAGGCAGATACGCAGTATTTT

J gene: TRBJ1-5
D gene: .
clone size: .
V gene: TRBV24-1
CDR3 protein: CATSDSRTGNQPQHF
CDR3 DNA: TGTGCCACCAGTGATTCCCGAACGGGCAATCAGCCCCAGCATTTT

J gene: TRBJ2-2
D gene: .
clone size: .
V gene: TRBV7-6
CDR3 protein: CASKGRGNTGELFF
CDR3 DNA: TGTGCCAGCAAGGGAAGGGGGAACACCGGGGAGCTGTTTTTT

J gene: TRBJ1-1
D gene: .
clone size: .
V gene: TRBV3-1/TRBV3-2
CDR3 protein: CASSQGALNTEAFF
CDR3 DNA: TGTGCCAGCAGCCAAGGCGCGTTGAACACTGAAGCTTTCTTT

J gene: TRBJ1-1
D gene: .
clone size: .
V gene: TRBV12-5
CDR3 protein: CASGWAGNTEAFF
CDR3 DNA: TGTGCTAGTGGGTGGGCGGGAAACACTGAAGCTTTCTTT

J gene: TRBJ2-3
D gene: TRBD2
clone size: .
V gene: TRBV7-2
CDR3 protein: CASSWRGLAGATDTQYF
CDR3 DNA: TGTGCCAGCAGCTGGCGGGGACTAGCGGGAGCTACAGATACGCAGTATTTT

J gene: TRBJ2-2
D gene: .
clone size: .
V gene: TRBV7-3
CDR3 protein: CASSPTANTGELFF
CDR3 DNA: TGTGCCAGCAGCCCTACAGCGAACACCGGGGAGCTGTTTTTT

J gene: TRBJ1-2
D gene: .
clone size: .
V gene: TRBV28
CDR3 protein: CASSFAGATYGYTF
CDR3 DNA: TGTGCCAGCAGTTTTGCGGGGGCCACCTATGGCTACACCTTC

J gene: TRBJ2-3
D gene: TRBD1
clone size: few
V gene: TRBV24-1
CDR3 protein: CATSDNRGASTDTQYF
CDR3 DNA: TGTGCCACCAGTGACAACAGGGGAGCTAGCACAGATACGCAGTATTTT

J gene: TRBJ1-1
D gene: .
clone size: .
V gene: TRBV28
CDR3 protein: CASRAMGGSRLNTEAFF
CDR3 DNA: TGTGCCAGCAGAGCCATGGGGGGTTCGAGATTGAACACTGAAGCTTTCTTT

J gene: TRBJ2-7
D gene: TRBD1
clone size: .
V gene: TRBV6-1
CDR3 protein: CASSEAIMGQRYEQYF
CDR3 DNA: TGTGCCAGCAGTGAAGCGATAATGGGACAGCGCTACGAGCAGTACTTC

J gene: TRBJ2-7
D gene: TRBD2
clone size: .
V gene: TRBV7-2
CDR3 protein: CASSLTSGGINEQYF
CDR3 DNA: TGTGCCAGCAGTCTTACTAGCGGGGGGATCAACGAGCAGTACTTC

J gene: TRBJ1-5
D gene: TRBD1
clone size: .
V gene: TRBV7-2
CDR3 protein: CASSATGGAGQPQHF
CDR3 DNA: TGTGCCAGCAGCGCCACAGGGGGCGCGGGTCAGCCCCAGCATTTT

J gene: TRBJ2-3
D gene: TRBD2
clone size: once
V gene: TRBV19
CDR3 protein: CASSDFGGSPTDTQYF
CDR3 DNA: TGTGCCAGTAGTGACTTCGGGGGGTCTCCCACAGATACGCAGTATTTT

J gene: TRBJ1-2
D gene: .
clone size: .
V gene: TRBV7-8
CDR3 protein: CASSSGYGYTF
CDR3 DNA: TGTGCCAGCAGCTCGGGGTATGGCTACACCTTC

J gene: TRBJ2-1
D gene: TRBD2
clone size: few
V gene: TRBV7-2
CDR3 protein: CASSPLAGGSNEQFF
CDR3 DNA: TGTGCCAGCAGCCCTTTAGCGGGGGGGTCGAATGAGCAGTTCTTC

J gene: TRBJ1-2
D gene: TRBD1
clone size: once
V gene: TRBV28
CDR3 protein: CASSTGTGGRGYTF
CDR3 DNA: TGTGCCAGCAGCACAGGGACAGGGGGCAGGGGCTACACCTTC

J gene: TRBJ1-4
D gene: .
clone size: .
V gene: TRBV7-9
CDR3 protein: CASSLAPDEKLFF
CDR3 DNA: TGTGCCAGCAGCTTAGCACCGGATGAAAAACTGTTTTTT

J gene: TRBJ1-1
D gene: .
clone size: .
V gene: TRBV3-1/TRBV3-2
CDR3 protein: CASSQWGGYTEAFF
CDR3 DNA: TGTGCCAGCAGCCAATGGGGGGGCTACACTGAAGCTTTCTTT

J gene: TRBJ1-1
D gene: .
clone size: .
V gene: TRBV7-9
CDR3 protein: CASSAAGYTEAFF
CDR3 DNA: TGTGCCAGCAGCGCAGCGGGGTACACTGAAGCTTTCTTT

J gene: TRBJ1-1
D gene: TRBD1
clone size: .
V gene: TRBV6-5
CDR3 protein: CATRQGWNTEAFF
CDR3 DNA: TGTGCCACCCGACAGGGCTGGAACACTGAAGCTTTCTTT

J gene: TRBJ2-5
D gene: .
clone size: .
V gene: TRBV5-4
CDR3 protein: CASSLSPYQETQYF
CDR3 DNA: TGTGCCAGCAGCTTGTCTCCGTACCAAGAGACCCAGTACTTC

J gene: TRBJ1-6
D gene: TRBD1
clone size: .
V gene: TRBV7-2
CDR3 protein: CASGTARNSPLHF
CDR3 DNA: TGTGCCAGCGGGACAGCCCGAAATTCACCCCTCCACTTT

J gene: TRBJ2-2
D gene: .
clone size: once
V gene: TRBV4-1
CDR3 protein: CASSQEATRGGELFF
CDR3 DNA: TGCGCCAGCAGCCAAGAGGCGACCCGGGGCGGGGAGCTGTTTTTT

J gene: TRBJ2-7
D gene: .
clone size: .
V gene: TRBV3-1/TRBV3-2
CDR3 protein: CASSQGPLAYEQYF
CDR3 DNA: TGTGCCAGCAGCCAAGGTCCTCTGGCTTACGAGCAGTACTTC

J gene: TRBJ2-2
D gene: TRBD2
clone size: .
V gene: TRBV6-2/TRBV6-3
CDR3 protein: CASSLTGLDTGELFF
CDR3 DNA: TGTGCCAGCAGCCTTACGGGACTAGACACCGGGGAGCTGTTTTTT

J gene: TRBJ1-1
D gene: .
clone size: .
V gene: TRBV6-5
CDR3 protein: CASSSPGANTEAFF
CDR3 DNA: TGTGCCAGCAGTTCTCCGGGAGCGAACACTGAAGCTTTCTTT

J gene: TRBJ2-1
D gene: TRBD2
clone size: .
V gene: TRBV6-2/TRBV6-3
CDR3 protein: CASSYSVRGGVRSGNEQFF
CDR3 DNA: TGTGCCAGCAGTTACTCGGTGCGGGGGGGCGTACGATCTGGCAATGAGCAGTTCTTC

J gene: TRBJ1-5
D gene: .
clone size: few
V gene: TRBV10-2
CDR3 protein: CASSESDSNQPQHF
CDR3 DNA: TGCGCCAGCAGTGAATCAGATAGCAATCAGCCCCAGCATTTT

J gene: TRBJ2-5
D gene: TRBD1
clone size: .
V gene: TRBV15
CDR3 protein: CATSRDIGDRGSQTQYF
CDR3 DNA: TGTGCCACCAGCAGAGATATCGGAGACAGGGGTTCGCAGACCCAGTACTTC

J gene: TRBJ1-1
D gene: .
clone size: .
V gene: TRBV6-5
CDR3 protein: CASSFRGNTEAFF
CDR3 DNA: TGTGCCAGCAGTTTCAGGGGAAACACTGAAGCTTTCTTT

J gene: TRBJ2-2
D gene: TRBD1
clone size: .
V gene: TRBV30
CDR3 protein: CAWRIRQGATGELFF
CDR3 DNA: TGTGCCTGGAGAATTCGACAGGGGGCCACCGGGGAGCTGTTTTTT

J gene: TRBJ1-5
D gene: .
clone size: once
V gene: TRBV7-8
CDR3 protein: CASSLGRKRSQHF
CDR3 DNA: TGTGCCAGCAGCCTTGGACGGAAGCGGTCCCAGCATTTT

J gene: TRBJ1-5
D gene: TRBD1
clone size: few
V gene: TRBV6-2/TRBV6-3
CDR3 protein: CASSSDRLISNQPQHF
CDR3 DNA: TGTGCCAGCAGTTCGGACAGGCTGATTAGCAATCAGCCCCAGCATTTT

J gene: TRBJ2-1
D gene: TRBD1
clone size: .
V gene: TRBV6-5
CDR3 protein: CASRDRGRDEQFF
CDR3 DNA: TGTGCCAGCAGGGACAGGGGGCGCGATGAGCAGTTCTTC